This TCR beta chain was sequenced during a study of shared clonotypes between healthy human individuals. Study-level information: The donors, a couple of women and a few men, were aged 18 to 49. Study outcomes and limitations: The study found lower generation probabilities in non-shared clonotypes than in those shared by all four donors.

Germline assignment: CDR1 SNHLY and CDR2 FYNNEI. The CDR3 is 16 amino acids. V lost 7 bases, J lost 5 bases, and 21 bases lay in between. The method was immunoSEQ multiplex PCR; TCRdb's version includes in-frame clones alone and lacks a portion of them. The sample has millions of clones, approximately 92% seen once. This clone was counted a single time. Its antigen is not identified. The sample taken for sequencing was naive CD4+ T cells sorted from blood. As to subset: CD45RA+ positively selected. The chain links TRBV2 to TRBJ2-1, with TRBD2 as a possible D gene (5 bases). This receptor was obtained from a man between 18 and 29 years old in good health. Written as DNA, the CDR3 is TGTGCCAGCAAAAGCAGGTACACTTTGGAGGACAATGAGCAGTTCTTC. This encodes CASKSRYTLEDNEQFF.